Listed below are T cell receptor beta chains from one sample, sequenced in a study of CD8 T cells in Susac syndrome. TCRdb used MiXCR to reprocess the immunoSEQ multiplex PCR reads, holding one entry per CDR3 protein. The profile shows under 200,000 distinct CDR3 sequences, around 94% of them singletons. The sequencing input was CD4+ T cells from PBMCs. The source of these receptors is a human donor in good health. CDR3s include the opening cysteine and the closing phenylalanine or tryptophan. The D gene is left open where the match is weak. The listing skips clone size in some rows; elsewhere it reads once, few, many or a size class.

V	size	J	D	DNA	CDR3
TRBV7-8	NA	TRBJ1-1	NA	TGTGCCAGCAACTTAGGGCAGGGTTCGACTGAAGCTTTCTTT	CASNLGQGSTEAFF
TRBV5-6	once	TRBJ1-6	NA	TGTGCCAGCAGCTTGGGGGGGAAGAATTCACCCCTCCACTTT	CASSLGGKNSPLHF
TRBV4-3	NA	TRBJ2-2	NA	TGCGCCAGCAGCCAAGACGAAGGGGTCGGCGGGGAGCTGTTTTTT	CASSQDEGVGGELFF
TRBV7-2	NA	TRBJ2-7	NA	TGTGCCAGCAGCTTCGACAGCCTGGAGCAGTACTTC	CASSFDSLEQYF
TRBV20-1	NA	TRBJ2-5	NA	TGCAGTGCCTACAAGGTCCAAGAGACCCAGTACTTC	CSAYKVQETQYF
TRBV15	NA	TRBJ1-3	NA	TGTGCCACCAGCAGAGATCTTAGGGACAACTCTGGAAACACCATATATTTT	CATSRDLRDNSGNTIYF
TRBV7-9	NA	TRBJ1-3	NA	TGTGCCAGCAGCCCGACGGGGCGAGGTGGAAACACCATATATTTT	CASSPTGRGGNTIYF
TRBV9	once	TRBJ1-1	NA	TGTGCCAGCAGCGTTACAGAGCGAATATCGGAAGCTTTCTTT	CASSVTERISEAFF
TRBV7-9	NA	TRBJ2-2	NA	TGTGCCAGCAGCTTACCACGCGGGGAGCTGTTTTTT	CASSLPRGELFF
TRBV5-4	NA	TRBJ2-1	NA	TGTGCCAGCAGCCCCTCTGACGGTAGCTCCTACAATGAGCAGTTCTTC	CASSPSDGSSYNEQFF
TRBV23-1	NA	TRBJ2-4	NA	TGCGCCAGCAGTCGCCCGGAAAACATTCAGTACTTC	CASSRPENIQYF
TRBV3-1	NA	TRBJ1-3	TRBD1	TGTGCCAGCAGCCACTCCGGACAGGGCGGAAACACCATATATTTT	CASSHSGQGGNTIYF
TRBV12-3/TRBV12-4	NA	TRBJ1-6	NA	TGTGCCAGCAGTACCAATTCACCCCTCCACTTT	CASSTNSPLHF
TRBV9	NA	TRBJ1-1	NA	TGTGCCAGCAGCTCACCGGGACAAAACACTGAAGCTTTCTTT	CASSSPGQNTEAFF
TRBV20-1	NA	TRBJ2-7	NA	TGCAGTGCTTCCCGCGTCCGTGGGACCTACGAGCAGTACTTC	CSASRVRGTYEQYF
TRBV12-3/TRBV12-4	NA	TRBJ1-6	NA	TGTGCCAGCAGTTTGTGGGGGAATTCACCCCTCCACTTT	CASSLWGNSPLHF
TRBV20-1	NA	TRBJ1-2	NA	TGCAGTGCTAGAGACCCACGCAGGGATGGCTACACCTTC	CSARDPRRDGYTF
TRBV18	NA	TRBJ2-1	NA	TGTGCCAGCTCACCATCCGGATACTACAATGAGCAGTTCTTC	CASSPSGYYNEQFF
TRBV5-1	NA	TRBJ1-2	NA	TGCGCCAGCAGGGGGGACGTCGACTATGGCTACACCTTC	CASRGDVDYGYTF
TRBV6-6	NA	TRBJ1-2	NA	TGTGCCAGCAGTCACCGGGGTCAGGAGAACTATGGCTACACCTTC	CASSHRGQENYGYTF
TRBV29-1	NA	TRBJ1-4	NA	TGCAGCGTTGGGCAGGATAATGAAAAACTGTTTTTT	CSVGQDNEKLFF
TRBV7-9	once	TRBJ1-6	NA	TGTGCCAGCAGCTCTGCGGGGTCGCATTCACCCCTCCACTTT	CASSSAGSHSPLHF
TRBV5-1	NA	TRBJ1-1	NA	TGCGCCAGCAGCTTGAGGGCCATGAACACTGAAGCTTTCTTT	CASSLRAMNTEAFF
TRBV27	NA	TRBJ2-1	NA	TGTGCCAGCAGTTCACGCCGACTAGGATCCTACAATGAGCAGTTCTTC	CASSSRRLGSYNEQFF
TRBV7-9	NA	TRBJ2-1	TRBD1	TGTGCCAGCAGCTTATTACAGGGGGACAATGAGCAGTTCTTC	CASSLLQGDNEQFF
TRBV14	NA	TRBJ2-7	NA	TGTGCCAGCAGCCAAGATACGGTCTCCTACGAGCAGTACTTC	CASSQDTVSYEQYF
TRBV20-1	NA	TRBJ2-1	TRBD1	TGCAGTGCTAGACTCGGACAGGACAATGAGCAGTTCTTC	CSARLGQDNEQFF
TRBV6-5	NA	TRBJ1-2	TRBD1	TGTGCCAGCAGTAGGACAGGGGGCCACTATGGCTACACCTTC	CASSRTGGHYGYTF
TRBV5-6	NA	TRBJ2-7	TRBD1	TGTGCCAGCAGCTTCGGGGACAGCCGCTCCTACGAGCAGTACTTC	CASSFGDSRSYEQYF
TRBV4-3	NA	TRBJ2-1	NA	TGCGCCAGCAGCCAAGAACGGAGCTCGGTCCCCTGGTTC	CASSQERSSVPWF
TRBV11-2	NA	TRBJ1-2	TRBD1	TGTGCCAGCAGCTCCCCTCGGGACAGCCTATATGGCTACACCTTC	CASSSPRDSLYGYTF
TRBV9	once	TRBJ2-3	TRBD2	TGTGCCAGCAGCCCTCGCGGACTAGCGGGCGGAGATACGCAGTATTTT	CASSPRGLAGGDTQYF
TRBV4-3	NA	TRBJ2-5	NA	TGCGCCAGCAGCCAAGATCCCAGGGGCGGGGAGACCCAGTACTTC	CASSQDPRGGETQYF
TRBV7-9	NA	TRBJ2-7	NA	TGTGCCAGCAGCTTAGTTTCCGGGACAAACTACGAGCAGTACTTC	CASSLVSGTNYEQYF
TRBV11-3	NA	TRBJ1-5	NA	TGTGCCAGCAGCTTAGGGTCAGGTTCGCCTCAGCCCCAGCATTTT	CASSLGSGSPQPQHF
TRBV3-1	NA	TRBJ2-1	NA	TGTGCCAGCAGCACGAACGGCGCCTACAATGAGCAGTTCTTC	CASSTNGAYNEQFF
TRBV6-7	NA	TRBJ1-1	NA	TGTGCCAGGCCGGAAGGAGTCTGGAACACTGAAGCTTTCTTT	CARPEGVWNTEAFF
TRBV10-3	NA	TRBJ2-1	NA	TGTGCCGCCGCCGAAAGACTGAGATTAGGGCAGTTCTTC	CAAAERLRLGQFF
TRBV29-1	NA	TRBJ2-5	NA	TGCAGCGTAACCCAGGGTTACGAGACCCAGTACTTC	CSVTQGYETQYF
TRBV7-2	NA	TRBJ2-2	NA	TGTGCCAGCAGCTCTCCCTCATACACCGGGGAGCTGTTTTTT	CASSSPSYTGELFF
TRBV15	NA	TRBJ2-1	NA	TGTGCCACCAGCAGCCACCCGGGACTCCCTAATTTC	CATSSHPGLPNF
TRBV20-1	once	TRBJ2-1	TRBD2	TGCAGTGCTAGAGACCGAGTCGACGGGCTAAGGCGGGAGGGATTCAATGAGCAGTTCTTC	CSARDRVDGLRREGFNEQFF
TRBV4-3	NA	TRBJ2-5	NA	TGCGCCAGCAGCCAAGATCTGAGACTAGGGGCAGCGTCCCAGTACTTC	CASSQDLRLGAASQYF
TRBV7-9	NA	TRBJ2-6	TRBD1	TGTGCCAGCAGCCTAAGACAGGGGAGCGGGGCCAACGTCCTGACTTTC	CASSLRQGSGANVLTF
TRBV9	once	TRBJ2-3	TRBD2	TGTGCCAGCACCCGGACCGGACTAGCGGACACAGATACGCAGTATTTT	CASTRTGLADTDTQYF
TRBV3-1	NA	TRBJ1-1	NA	TGTGCCAGCAGCCTCTGGACACCATTGAACACTGAAGCTTTCTTT	CASSLWTPLNTEAFF
TRBV5-1	NA	TRBJ2-2	TRBD1	TGCGCCAGCAGCTTTGGACAGGGAGCCACCGGGGAGCTGTTTTTT	CASSFGQGATGELFF
TRBV7-9	once	TRBJ1-6	TRBD1	TGTGCCAGCCGGGAACAGGGGGCAAATTCACCCCTCCACTTT	CASREQGANSPLHF
TRBV3-1	NA	TRBJ1-2	NA	TGTGCCAGCAGCCAAGAGGGCAGCTATGGCTACACCTTC	CASSQEGSYGYTF